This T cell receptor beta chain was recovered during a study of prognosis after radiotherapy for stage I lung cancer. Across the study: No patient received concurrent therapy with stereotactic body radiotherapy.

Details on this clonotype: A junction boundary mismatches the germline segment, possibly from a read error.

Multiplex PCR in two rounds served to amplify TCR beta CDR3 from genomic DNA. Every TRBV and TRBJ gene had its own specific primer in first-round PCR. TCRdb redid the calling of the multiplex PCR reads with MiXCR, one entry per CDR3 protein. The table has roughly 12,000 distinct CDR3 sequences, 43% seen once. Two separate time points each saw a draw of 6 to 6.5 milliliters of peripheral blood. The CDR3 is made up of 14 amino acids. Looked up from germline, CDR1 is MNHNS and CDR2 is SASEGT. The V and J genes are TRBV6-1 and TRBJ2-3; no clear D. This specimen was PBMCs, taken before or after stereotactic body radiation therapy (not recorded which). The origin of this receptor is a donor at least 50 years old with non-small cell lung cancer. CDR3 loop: CASSLSGGKHTRYF. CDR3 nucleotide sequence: TGTGCCAGCAGTCTCAGTGGTGGGAAACATACGCGGTATTTT.